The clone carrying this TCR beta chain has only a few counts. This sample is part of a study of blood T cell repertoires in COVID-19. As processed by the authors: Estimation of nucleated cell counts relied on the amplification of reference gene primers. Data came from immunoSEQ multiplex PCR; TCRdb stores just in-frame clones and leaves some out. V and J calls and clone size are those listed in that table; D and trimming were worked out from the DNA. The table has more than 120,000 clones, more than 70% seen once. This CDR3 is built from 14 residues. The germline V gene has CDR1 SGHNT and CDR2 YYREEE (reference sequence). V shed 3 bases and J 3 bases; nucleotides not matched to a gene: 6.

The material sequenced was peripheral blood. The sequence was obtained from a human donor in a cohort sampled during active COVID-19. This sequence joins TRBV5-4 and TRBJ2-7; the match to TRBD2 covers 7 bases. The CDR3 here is CASSSPGGGYEQYF. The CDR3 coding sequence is TGTGCCAGCAGCTCCCCCGGCGGGGGCTACGAGCAGTACTTC. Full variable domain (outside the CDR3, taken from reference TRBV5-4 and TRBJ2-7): ETGVTQSPTHLIKTRGQQVTLRCSSQSGHNTVSWYQQALGQGPQFIFQYYREEENGRGNFPPRFSGLQFPNYSSELNVNALELDDSALYLCASSSPGGGYEQYFGPGTRLTVT.